This T cell receptor (beta chain) originates from a study of early T cells in non-severe SARS-CoV-2 infection. Study-level information: Chains were unpaired, as sequencing was done on bulk RNA from unsorted whole blood.

Attachment of unique molecular identifiers was made to individual cDNA molecules. TCRdb independently ran MiXCR on the 5' RACE reads; one entry per CDR3 protein. This table has 40,000 to 45,000 distinct CDR3 sequences, 12% appearing once. Findings and caveats of the study: The study's VDJdb matching favored anti-spike CD8 responses and missed private and CD4 specificities.

CDR1 and CDR2 (germline): SGDLS, YYNGEE. This CDR3 contains 15 residues. Trimming stripped 6 bases from V and 5 bases from J, with 19 bases between. This clonotype was seen a handful of times. Its antigen is not known. This chain uses TRBV9 with TRBJ2-3; D may match TRBD1 or TRBD2 (7 bases each). The source material was whole blood. This TCR derives from an adult who was a healthcare worker with PCR-confirmed SARS-CoV-2 infection or an uninfected control (not recorded which). In nucleotides, the CDR3 is TGTGCCAGCACCCTTTTGGGGGGGGACAGAGATACGCAGTATTTT. It yields the protein CASTLLGGDRDTQYF.